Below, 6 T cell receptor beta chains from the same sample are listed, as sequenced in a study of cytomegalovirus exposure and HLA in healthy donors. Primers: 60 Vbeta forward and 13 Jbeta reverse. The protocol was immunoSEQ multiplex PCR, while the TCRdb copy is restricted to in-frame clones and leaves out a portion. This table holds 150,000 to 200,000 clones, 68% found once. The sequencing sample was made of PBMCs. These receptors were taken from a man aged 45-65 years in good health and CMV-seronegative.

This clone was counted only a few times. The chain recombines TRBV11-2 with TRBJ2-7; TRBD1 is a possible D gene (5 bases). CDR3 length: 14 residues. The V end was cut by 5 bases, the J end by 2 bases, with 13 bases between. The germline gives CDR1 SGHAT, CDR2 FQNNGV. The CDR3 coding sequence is TGTGCCAGCAGCCCGACAGATATTGCCTACGAGCAGTACTTC. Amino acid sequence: CASSPTDIAYEQYF.

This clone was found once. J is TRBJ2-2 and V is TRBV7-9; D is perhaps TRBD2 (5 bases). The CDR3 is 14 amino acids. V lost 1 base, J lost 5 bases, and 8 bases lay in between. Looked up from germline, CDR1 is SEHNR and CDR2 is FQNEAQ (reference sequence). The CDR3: CASSLVRTTGELFF. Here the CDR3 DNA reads TGTGCCAGCAGCTTAGTGCGGACTACCGGGGAGCTGTTTTTT.

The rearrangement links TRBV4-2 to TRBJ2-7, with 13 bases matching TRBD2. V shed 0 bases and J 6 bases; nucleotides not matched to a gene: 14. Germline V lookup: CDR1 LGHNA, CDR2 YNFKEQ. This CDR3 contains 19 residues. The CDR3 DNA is TGTGCCAGCAGCCAAGATCGGACCCAACTAGCGGGGGGGCGAGGCGAGCAGTACTTC. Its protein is CASSQDRTQLAGGRGEQYF.

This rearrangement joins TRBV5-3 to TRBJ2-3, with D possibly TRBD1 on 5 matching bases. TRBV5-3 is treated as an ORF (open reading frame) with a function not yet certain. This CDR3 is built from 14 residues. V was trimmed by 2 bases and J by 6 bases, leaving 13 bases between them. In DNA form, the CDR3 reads TGTGCCAGAAGCTTCGAAGGGGCCGAGGATACGCAGTATTTT. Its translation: CARSFEGAEDTQYF.

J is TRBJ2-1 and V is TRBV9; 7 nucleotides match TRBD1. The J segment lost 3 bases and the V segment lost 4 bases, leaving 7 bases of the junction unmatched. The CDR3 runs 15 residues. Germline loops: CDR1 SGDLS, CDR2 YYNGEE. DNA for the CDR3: TGTGCCAGCAGCTTGGGGACAGTGGACTACAATGAGCAGTTCTTC. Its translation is CASSLGTVDYNEQFF. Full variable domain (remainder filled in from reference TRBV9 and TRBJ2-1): DSGVTQTPKHLITATGQRVTLRCSPRSGDLSVYWYQQSLDQGLQFLIQYYNGEERAKGNILERFSAQQFPDLHSELNLSSLELGDSALYFCASSLGTVDYNEQFFGPGTRLTVL.

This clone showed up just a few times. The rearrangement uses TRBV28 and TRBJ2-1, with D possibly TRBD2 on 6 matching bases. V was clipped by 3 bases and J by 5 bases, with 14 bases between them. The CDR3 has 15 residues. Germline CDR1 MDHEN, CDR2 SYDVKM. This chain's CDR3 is CASSFRRGANNEQFF. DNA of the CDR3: TGTGCCAGCAGTTTCAGGCGGGGCGCTAACAATGAGCAGTTCTTC.